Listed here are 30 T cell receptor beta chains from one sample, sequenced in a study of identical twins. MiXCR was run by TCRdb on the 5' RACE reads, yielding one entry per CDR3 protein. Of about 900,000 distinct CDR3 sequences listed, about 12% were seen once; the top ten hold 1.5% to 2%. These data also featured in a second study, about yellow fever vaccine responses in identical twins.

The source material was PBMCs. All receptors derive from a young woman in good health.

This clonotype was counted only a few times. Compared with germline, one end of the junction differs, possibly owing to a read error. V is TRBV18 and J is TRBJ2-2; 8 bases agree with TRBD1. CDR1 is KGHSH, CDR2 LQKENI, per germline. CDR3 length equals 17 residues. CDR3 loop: CASSPLGQGSLTGELFF. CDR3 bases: TGTGCCAGCTCCCCACTCGGACAGGGAAGTTTGACCGGGGAGCTGTTTTTT.

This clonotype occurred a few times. CDR3 protein: CASSEYSQGGPYNEQFF. The CDR3 region has the DNA TGTGCCAGCAGTGAATACAGTCAGGGGGGCCCATACAATGAGCAGTTCTTC. The rearrangement joins TRBV25-1 to TRBJ2-1; D may be TRBD1 (7 bases). The V gene's germline CDR1 is MGHDK and CDR2 SYGVNS. The CDR3 loop spans 17 amino acids. V was clipped by 0 bases and J by 4 bases, with 16 bases between them.

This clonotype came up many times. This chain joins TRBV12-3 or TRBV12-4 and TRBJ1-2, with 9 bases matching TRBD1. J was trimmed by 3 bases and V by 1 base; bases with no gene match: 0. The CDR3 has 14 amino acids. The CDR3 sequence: CASSLDRGHYGYTF. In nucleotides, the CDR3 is TGTGCCAGCAGTTTAGACAGGGGGCACTATGGCTACACCTTC.

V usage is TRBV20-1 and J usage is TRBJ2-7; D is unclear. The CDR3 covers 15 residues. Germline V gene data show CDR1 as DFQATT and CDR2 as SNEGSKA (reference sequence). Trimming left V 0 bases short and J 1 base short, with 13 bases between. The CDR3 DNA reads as TGCAGTGCTAGAGATAGGCGATTCGGGTCCTACGAGCAGTACGTC. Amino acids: CSARDRRFGSYEQYV.

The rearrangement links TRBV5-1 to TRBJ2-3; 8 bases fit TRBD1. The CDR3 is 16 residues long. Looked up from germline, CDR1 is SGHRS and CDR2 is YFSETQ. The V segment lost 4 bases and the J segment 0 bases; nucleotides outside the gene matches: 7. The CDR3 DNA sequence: TGCGCCAGCAGCGATTCAGGGGGCCCTAGCACAGATACGCAGTATTTT. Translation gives CASSDSGGPSTDTQYF.

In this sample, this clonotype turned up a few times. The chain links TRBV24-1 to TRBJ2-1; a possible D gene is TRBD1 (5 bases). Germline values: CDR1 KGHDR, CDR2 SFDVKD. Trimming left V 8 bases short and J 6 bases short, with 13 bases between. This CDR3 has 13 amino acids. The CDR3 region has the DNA TGTGCCACCATGGGCTTTGGGGCCAATGAGCAGTTCTTC. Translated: CATMGFGANEQFF.

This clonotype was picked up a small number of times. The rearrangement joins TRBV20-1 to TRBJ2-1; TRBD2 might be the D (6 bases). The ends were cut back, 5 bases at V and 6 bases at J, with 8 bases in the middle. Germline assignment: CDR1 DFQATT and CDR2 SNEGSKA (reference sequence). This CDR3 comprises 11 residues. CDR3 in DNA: TGCAGTGCTGGACTACTCAATGAGCAGTTCTTC. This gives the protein CSAGLLNEQFF.

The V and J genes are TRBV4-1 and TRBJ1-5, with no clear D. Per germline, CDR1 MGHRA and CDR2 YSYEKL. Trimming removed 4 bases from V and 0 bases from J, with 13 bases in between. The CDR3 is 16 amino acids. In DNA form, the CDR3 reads TGCGCCAGCAGCCTCCGAGAGTACTATAGCAATCAGCCCCAGCATTTT. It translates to CASSLREYYSNQPQHF.

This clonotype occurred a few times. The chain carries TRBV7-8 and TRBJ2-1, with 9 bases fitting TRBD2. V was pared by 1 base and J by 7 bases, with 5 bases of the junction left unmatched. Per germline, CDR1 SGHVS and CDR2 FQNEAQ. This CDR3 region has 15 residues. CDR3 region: CASSLVRTSVNEQFF. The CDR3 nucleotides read TGTGCCAGCAGCTTAGTGCGGACTAGCGTGAATGAGCAGTTCTTC.

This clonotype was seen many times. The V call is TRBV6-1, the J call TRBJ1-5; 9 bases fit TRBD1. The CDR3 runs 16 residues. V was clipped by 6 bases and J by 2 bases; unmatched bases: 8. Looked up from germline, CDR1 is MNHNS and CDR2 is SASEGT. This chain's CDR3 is CASSAGQGGGNQPQHF. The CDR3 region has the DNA TGTGCCAGCAGCGCGGGACAGGGAGGCGGCAATCAGCCCCAGCATTTT.

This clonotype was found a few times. The CDR3 is CASAQGGNIQYF. CDR3 sequence (DNA): TGTGCCAGCGCTCAGGGAGGGAACATTCAGTACTTC. The rearrangement links TRBV7-9 to TRBJ2-4; TRBD2 matches 7 bases. CDR1 and CDR2 from the germline V gene are SEHNR and FQNEAQ (reference sequence). CDR3 length equals 12 residues. V gave up 8 bases and J gave up 7 bases; unmatched junction bases: 5.

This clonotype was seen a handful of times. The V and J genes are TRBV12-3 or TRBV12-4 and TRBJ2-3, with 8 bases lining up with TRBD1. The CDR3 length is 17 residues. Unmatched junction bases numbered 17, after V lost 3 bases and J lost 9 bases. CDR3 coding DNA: TGTGCCAGCAGTTTTGGGATTCGGGGACAGGCTTTAGAGACGCAGTATTTT. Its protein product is CASSFGIRGQALETQYF.

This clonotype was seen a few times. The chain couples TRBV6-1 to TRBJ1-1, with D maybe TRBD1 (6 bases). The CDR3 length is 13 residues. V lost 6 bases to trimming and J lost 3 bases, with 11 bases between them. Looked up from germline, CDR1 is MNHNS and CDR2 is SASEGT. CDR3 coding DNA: TGTGCCAGCAGGCCTACAGGGTACACTGAAGCTTTCTTT. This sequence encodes CASRPTGYTEAFF.

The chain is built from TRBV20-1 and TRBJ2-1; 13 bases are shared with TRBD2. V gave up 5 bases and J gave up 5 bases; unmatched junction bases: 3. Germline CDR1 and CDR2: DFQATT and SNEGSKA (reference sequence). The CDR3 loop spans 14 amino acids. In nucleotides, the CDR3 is TGCAGTGCTGCCGGGACTAGCGGGAACAATGAGCAGTTCTTC. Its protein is CSAAGTSGNNEQFF.

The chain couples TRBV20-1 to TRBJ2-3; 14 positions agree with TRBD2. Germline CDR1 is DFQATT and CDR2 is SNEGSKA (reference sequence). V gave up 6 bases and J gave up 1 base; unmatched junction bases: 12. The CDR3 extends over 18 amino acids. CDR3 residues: CSARPGTSGSGGTDTQYF. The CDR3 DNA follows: TGCAGTGCGCGCCCCGGGACTAGCGGGAGTGGTGGCACAGATACGCAGTATTTT.

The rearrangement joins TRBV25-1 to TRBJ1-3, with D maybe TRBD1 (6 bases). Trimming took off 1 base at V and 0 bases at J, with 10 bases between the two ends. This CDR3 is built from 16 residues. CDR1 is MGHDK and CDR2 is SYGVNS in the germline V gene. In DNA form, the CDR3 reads TGTGCCAGCAGTGAATTGGACAGACGCTCTGGAAACACCATATATTTT. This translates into CASSELDRRSGNTIYF.

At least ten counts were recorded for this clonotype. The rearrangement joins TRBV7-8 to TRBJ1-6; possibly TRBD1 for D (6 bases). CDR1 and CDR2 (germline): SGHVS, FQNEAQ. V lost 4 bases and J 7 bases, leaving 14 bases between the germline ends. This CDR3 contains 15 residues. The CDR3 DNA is TGTGCCAGCAGCTCCATACAGGGCTCGAATTCACCCCTCCACTTT. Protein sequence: CASSSIQGSNSPLHF.

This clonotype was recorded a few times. The DNA of the CDR3 is TGTGCCAGCAGTTACTCCAGTAGCTCCTACAATGAGCAGTTCTTC. This sequence encodes CASSYSSSSYNEQFF. This chain uses TRBV6-5 with TRBJ2-1; D gene uncertain. The V and J ends lost 0 bases and 0 bases respectively, with 6 bases between them. The germline V gene encodes CDR1 MNHEY and CDR2 SVGAGI. CDR3 length: 15 residues.

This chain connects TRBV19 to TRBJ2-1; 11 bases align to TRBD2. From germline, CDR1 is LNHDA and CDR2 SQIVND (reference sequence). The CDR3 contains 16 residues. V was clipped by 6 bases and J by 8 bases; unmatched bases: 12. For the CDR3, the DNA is TGTGCCAGTAGCGCCGATGTAGCGGGGGGGTTGTATGAGCAGTTCTTC. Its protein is CASSADVAGGLYEQFF.

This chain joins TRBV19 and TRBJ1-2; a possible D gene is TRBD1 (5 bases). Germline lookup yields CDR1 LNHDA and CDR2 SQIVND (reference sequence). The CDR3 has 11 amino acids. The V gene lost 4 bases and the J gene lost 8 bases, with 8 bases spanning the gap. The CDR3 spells CASSNQGGYTF. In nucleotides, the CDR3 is TGTGCCAGTAGTAATCAGGGAGGCTACACCTTC.

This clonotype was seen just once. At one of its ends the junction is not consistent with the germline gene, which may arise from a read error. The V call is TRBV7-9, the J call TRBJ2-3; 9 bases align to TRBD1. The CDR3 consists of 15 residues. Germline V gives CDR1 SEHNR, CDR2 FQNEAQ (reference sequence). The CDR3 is CASSLVGQGTDAQYF. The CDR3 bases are TGTGCCAGCAGCTTAGTGGGACAGGGCACAGATGCGCAGTATTTT.

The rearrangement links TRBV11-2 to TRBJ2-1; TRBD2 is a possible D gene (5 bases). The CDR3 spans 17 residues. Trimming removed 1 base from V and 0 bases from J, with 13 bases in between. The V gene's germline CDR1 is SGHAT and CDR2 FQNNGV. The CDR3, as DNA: TGTGCCAGCAGCTTAGGGTTTGCAGCGGCCTCCTACAATGAGCAGTTCTTC. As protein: CASSLGFAAASYNEQFF.

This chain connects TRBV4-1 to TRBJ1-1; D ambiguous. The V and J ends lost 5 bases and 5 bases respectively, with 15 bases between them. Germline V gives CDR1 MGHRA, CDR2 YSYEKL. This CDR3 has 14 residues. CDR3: CASSIDGSRTEAFF. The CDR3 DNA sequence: TGCGCCAGCAGCATCGACGGCAGTCGTACTGAAGCTTTCTTT.

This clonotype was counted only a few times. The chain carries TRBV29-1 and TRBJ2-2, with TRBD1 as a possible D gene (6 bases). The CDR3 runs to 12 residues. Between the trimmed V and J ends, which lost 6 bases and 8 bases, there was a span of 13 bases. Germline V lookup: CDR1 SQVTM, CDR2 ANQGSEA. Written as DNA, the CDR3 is TGCAGCGTCCACAGGGATCGTGGGGAGCTGTTTTTT. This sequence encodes CSVHRDRGELFF.

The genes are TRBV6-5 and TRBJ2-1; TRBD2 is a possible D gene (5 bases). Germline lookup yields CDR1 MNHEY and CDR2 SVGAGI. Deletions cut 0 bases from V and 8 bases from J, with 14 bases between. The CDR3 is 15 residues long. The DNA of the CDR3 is TGTGCCAGCAGTTACTCCGGGGTTAGGGCCTATGAGCAGTTCTTC. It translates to CASSYSGVRAYEQFF.

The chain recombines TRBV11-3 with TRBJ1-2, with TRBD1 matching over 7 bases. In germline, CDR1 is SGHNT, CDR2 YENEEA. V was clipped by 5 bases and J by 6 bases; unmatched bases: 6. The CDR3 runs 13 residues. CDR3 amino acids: CASSTKTGNGYTF. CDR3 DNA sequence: TGTGCCAGCAGCACAAAGACAGGGAATGGCTACACCTTC.

In DNA form, the CDR3 reads TGTGCCAGCACCATGGGACGCCCGAATGAGCAGTTCTTC. Translation: CASTMGRPNEQFF. The chain links TRBV27 to TRBJ2-1, with D perhaps assigned TRBD1 or TRBD2 (5 bases each). The CDR3 covers 13 residues. With 7 bases removed from V and 7 bases from J, the gap between germline ends came to 14 bases. Germline V gene data show CDR1 as MNHEY and CDR2 as SMNVEV (reference sequence).

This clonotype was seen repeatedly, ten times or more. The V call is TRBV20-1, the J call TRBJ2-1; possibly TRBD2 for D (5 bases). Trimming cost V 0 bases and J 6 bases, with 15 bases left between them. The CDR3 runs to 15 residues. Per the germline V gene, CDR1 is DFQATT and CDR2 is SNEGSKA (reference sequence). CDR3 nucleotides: TGCAGTGCTAGAGATTGGACTCCCGGTGGCAATGAGCAGTTCTTC. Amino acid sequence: CSARDWTPGGNEQFF.

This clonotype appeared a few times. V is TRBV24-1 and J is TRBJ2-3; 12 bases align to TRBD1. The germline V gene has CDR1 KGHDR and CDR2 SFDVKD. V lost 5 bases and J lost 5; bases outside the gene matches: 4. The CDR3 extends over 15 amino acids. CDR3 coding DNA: TGTGCCACCAGTGGTGGGACAGGGGGCATAGATACGCAGTATTTT. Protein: CATSGGTGGIDTQYF.

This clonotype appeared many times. For the CDR3, the DNA is TGTGCCAGCAGGGGGGAGGTGGGTCACAATGAGCAGTTCTTC. Translating gives CASRGEVGHNEQFF. J is TRBJ2-1 and V is TRBV27, with D possibly being TRBD2 (6 bases). Germline CDR1 and CDR2: MNHEY and SMNVEV (reference sequence). The CDR3 spans 14 residues. V gave up 6 bases and J gave up 5 bases, with 14 bases separating them.